These 27 T cell receptor beta chains originate from one sample sequenced in a study of blood T cell repertoires in COVID-19. Sequencing used immunoSEQ multiplex PCR; TCRdb keeps in-frame clones, though not all of them. The top ten clones hold just over 7% of a sample with approximately 350,000 clones, approximately 86% of them seen once. The specimen sequenced was peripheral blood. The receptor set was obtained from a woman aged 55 to 70 with COVID-19, enrolled during active disease.

V gene TRBV9 combines with J gene TRBJ2-1; 8 bases agree with TRBD1. The CDR3 loop spans 14 amino acids. In germline, CDR1 is SGDLS, CDR2 YYNGEE. V trimming: 3 bases; J trimming: 8 bases; junction bases outside the gene matches: 7. The CDR3 reads CASSAADRGYEQFF. Written as DNA, the CDR3 is TGTGCCAGCAGCGCAGCCGACAGGGGCTATGAGCAGTTCTTC.

This sequence joins TRBV6-2 or TRBV6-3 and TRBJ1-5, with D perhaps TRBD1 (6 bases). From germline, CDR1 is MNHEY and CDR2 SVGEGT. V shed 2 bases and J shed 5 bases, with 10 bases lying between them. The CDR3 is made up of 14 amino acids. The CDR3 loop is CASSYRGAYQPQHF. DNA for the CDR3: TGTGCCAGCAGTTACCGGGGGGCCTATCAGCCCCAGCATTTT.

The rearrangement links TRBV19 to TRBJ2-7, with TRBD1 as a possible D gene (6 bases). The CDR3 sequence is 14 residues long. The germline V gene has CDR1 LNHDA and CDR2 SQIVND (reference sequence). Trimming removed 4 bases at V and 3 bases at J, with 13 bases between. The CDR3 loop reads CASSTQDRIYEQYF. The CDR3 DNA follows: TGTGCCAGTAGTACCCAGGACAGAATCTACGAGCAGTACTTC.

The chain has TRBV4-3 and TRBJ1-2; D ambiguous. The CDR3 loop spans 15 amino acids. Germline V CDR1 and CDR2: LGHNA, YSLEER. Trimming shortened V by 0 bases and J by 2 bases, and 10 bases separated the two germline ends. The CDR3 spells CASSQDRLGNYGYTF. The CDR3 DNA sequence: TGCGCCAGCAGCCAAGATCGTCTCGGGAACTATGGCTACACCTTC.

This chain links TRBV20-1 with TRBJ1-2, with TRBD1 matching 7 bases. The CDR3 contains 13 residues. V shed 3 bases, J shed 8 bases, and the junction held 9 bases outside the gene matches. Germline lookup yields CDR1 DFQATT and CDR2 SNEGSKA (reference sequence). The chain's CDR3 is CSASVRQGPGYTF. In DNA form, the CDR3 reads TGCAGTGCTAGTGTCCGACAGGGACCAGGCTACACCTTC.

The chain uses TRBV7-8 and TRBJ1-2; possibly TRBD1 for D (5 bases). The germline CDR1 and CDR2 sequences are SGHVS and FQNEAQ. Trimming took 3 bases from V and 0 from J, leaving 11 bases between them. The CDR3 has 15 residues. Here the CDR3 reads CASSLGQGANYGYTF. The CDR3 nucleotides are TGTGCCAGCAGCTTGGGGCAGGGCGCTAACTATGGCTACACCTTC.

This CDR3 reads CASSLTVPSGTQYF. The CDR3 DNA is TGTGCCAGCAGCCTGACCGTCCCATCAGGGACCCAGTACTTC. The genes are TRBV3-1 (or the pseudogene TRBV3-2) and TRBJ2-5; D remains unclear. The germline gives CDR1 LGHDT, CDR2 YNNKEL (reference sequence). Trimming took off 4 bases at V and 7 bases at J, with 16 bases between the two ends. The CDR3 spans 14 residues.

The rearrangement joins TRBV2 to TRBJ2-3; D not resolved. The V gene lost 3 bases and the J gene lost 4 bases, with 17 bases spanning the gap. In germline, CDR1 is SNHLY, CDR2 FYNNEI. The CDR3 is made up of 16 amino acids. The CDR3 is CASSEIALGWSDTQYF. For the CDR3, the DNA is TGTGCCAGCAGTGAGATAGCTTTAGGTTGGTCAGATACGCAGTATTTT.

The chain joins TRBV30 to TRBJ1-1; D may be TRBD1 (5 bases). Germline V gene data show CDR1 as GTSNPN and CDR2 as SVGIG (reference sequence). Trimming pared 2 bases from V and 10 bases from J, leaving 14 bases between. The CDR3 is 12 residues long. The CDR3 protein is CAWSTISGAAFF. Here the CDR3 DNA reads TGTGCCTGGAGTACTATAAGTGGGGCAGCTTTCTTT.

CDR3 protein: CASSYPTETLYGYTF. The CDR3 DNA is TGTGCCAGCAGTTACCCCACAGAGACCCTCTATGGCTACACCTTC. The chain uses TRBV6-6 and TRBJ1-2; D gene ambiguous. V was trimmed by 2 bases and J by 4 bases, leaving 14 bases between them. CDR1 and CDR2 from the germline V gene are MNHNY and SVGAGI (reference sequence). The CDR3 runs to 15 residues.

This clone was detected only a few times. The rearrangement joins TRBV5-1 to TRBJ1-2; 10 nucleotides align to TRBD1. The CDR3 is made up of 15 amino acids. V was pared by 0 bases and J by 4 bases, with 3 bases of the junction left unmatched. Germline CDR1 and CDR2: SGHRS and YFSETQ. The CDR3 loop is CASSLAGTGAYGYTF. The CDR3, as DNA: TGCGCCAGCAGCTTGGCCGGGACAGGGGCCTATGGCTACACCTTC. Variable domain in full (rest from reference TRBV5-1 and TRBJ1-2): KAGVTQTPRYLIKTRGQQVTLSCSPISGHRSVSWYQQTPGQGLQFLFEYFSETQRNKGNFPGRFSGRQFSNSRSEMNVSTLELGDSALYLCASSLAGTGAYGYTFGSGTRLTVV.

The chain uses TRBV7-9 and TRBJ1-2; possibly TRBD1 for D (5 bases). The V and J ends lost 0 bases and 3 bases respectively, with 14 bases between them. Germline assignment: CDR1 SEHNR and CDR2 FQNEAQ (reference sequence). This CDR3 has 16 amino acids. The CDR3 DNA is TGTGCCAGCAGCTTAGCGAACGGGGGATTGTACTATGGCTACACCTTC. This sequence encodes CASSLANGGLYYGYTF. The full variable domain, rest sourced from reference TRBV7-9 and TRBJ1-2, is DTGVSQNPRHKITKRGQNVTFRCDPISEHNRLYWYRQTLGQGPEFLTYFQNEAQLEKSRLLSDRFSAERPKGSFSTLEIQRTEQGDSAMYLCASSLANGGLYYGYTFGSGTRLTVV.

V usage is TRBV5-1 and J usage is TRBJ1-1, with a tentative D call TRBD1 (5 bases). The germline CDR1 and CDR2 sequences are SGHRS and YFSETQ. V gave up 4 bases and J gave up 1 base, with 14 bases separating them. This CDR3 is 15 amino acids long. The CDR3: CASSRRGETNTEAFF. DNA for the CDR3: TGCGCCAGCAGCCGAAGGGGCGAGACGAACACTGAAGCTTTCTTT. Full variable domain (rest looked up from reference TRBV5-1 and TRBJ1-1): KAGVTQTPRYLIKTRGQQVTLSCSPISGHRSVSWYQQTPGQGLQFLFEYFSETQRNKGNFPGRFSGRQFSNSRSEMNVSTLELGDSALYLCASSRRGETNTEAFFGQGTRLTVV.

A remark on this clone: Other DNA sequences within the sample encode an identical CDR3. The chain recombines TRBV12-3 or TRBV12-4 with TRBJ1-2; a possible D gene is TRBD1 (6 bases). This CDR3 has 11 residues. V was pared by 2 bases and J by 8 bases, with 6 bases between. The CDR3 DNA reads as TGTGCCAGCAGTTTAAGGGGGGGCTACACCTTC. Its translation: CASSLRGGYTF.

The rearrangement links TRBV6-5 to TRBJ1-1; TRBD1 is a possible D gene (5 bases). V shed 5 bases and J shed 6 bases, with 16 bases lying between them. Germline loops: CDR1 MNHEY, CDR2 SVGAGI. CDR3 length equals 14 residues. For the CDR3, the DNA is TGTGCCAGCAGTAATCCCACCTGGGGCGCTGAAGCTTTCTTT. Translated: CASSNPTWGAEAFF.

The DNA for the CDR3 is TGTGCCAGCAGCGAACAGGACCGGCGCGAGCAGTACTTC. Its protein is CASSEQDRREQYF. The genes are TRBV11-3 and TRBJ2-7, with a weak D call TRBD1 (5 bases). CDR3 length: 13 amino acids. Germline V gene data show CDR1 as SGHNT and CDR2 as YENEEA. V lost 5 bases to trimming and J lost 6 bases, with 14 bases between them.

This clone was seen only a few times. The rearrangement joins TRBV3-1 (or the pseudogene TRBV3-2) to TRBJ2-1, with TRBD2 matching over 11 bases. CDR1 and CDR2 (germline): LGHDT, YNNKEL (reference sequence). The CDR3 has 16 amino acids. The trim removed 4 bases at V and 8 bases at J, leaving 10 bases unmatched. The CDR3 here is CASSPVLAGALDEQFF. CDR3 DNA sequence: TGTGCCAGCAGCCCGGTACTAGCGGGGGCCCTCGATGAGCAGTTCTTC.

This clone is a singleton in its sample. The V call is TRBV18, the J call TRBJ1-2, with TRBD1 identical over 7 bases. Germline V gene sequence: CDR1 KGHSH, CDR2 LQKENI. V dropped 2 bases and J dropped 4; count of bases not matched to a gene: 4. This CDR3 is built from 14 residues. CDR3 sequence: CASSPDRDGYGYTF. Written as DNA, the CDR3 is TGTGCCAGCTCACCAGACAGGGACGGCTATGGCTACACCTTC.

CDR3 amino acids: CASSVGGGFYEQYF. The CDR3 region has the DNA TGTGCCAGCAGCGTAGGGGGAGGGTTCTACGAGCAGTACTTC. The chain couples TRBV9 to TRBJ2-7; the match to TRBD2 covers 7 bases. This CDR3 is 14 amino acids long. V lost 0 bases to trimming and J lost 3 bases; unmatched junction nucleotides: 3. CDR1 and CDR2 from the germline V gene are SGDLS and YYNGEE.

This clone was seen only a few times. The rearrangement links TRBV24-1 to TRBJ2-7, with 10 nucleotides matching TRBD1. Looked up from germline, CDR1 is KGHDR and CDR2 is SFDVKD. There are 14 residues in the CDR3. V dropped 3 bases and J dropped 6; count of bases not matched to a gene: 4. Here the CDR3 reads CATSDPRTGGEQYF. CDR3 DNA sequence: TGTGCCACCAGTGATCCGCGGACAGGGGGCGAGCAGTACTTC.

V gene TRBV19 combines with J gene TRBJ2-1; the match to TRBD2 covers 8 bases. The trim removed 7 bases at V and 7 bases at J, leaving 6 bases unmatched. CDR1 is LNHDA, CDR2 SQIVND, per germline (reference sequence). This CDR3 comprises 13 residues. CDR3 in DNA: TGTGCCAGTATTGGCGCTAGCGGGAATGAGCAGTTCTTC. It is translated as CASIGASGNEQFF.

The gene calls are TRBV4-1 and TRBJ1-2; D is undetermined. In germline, CDR1 is MGHRA, CDR2 YSYEKL. The CDR3 loop spans 18 amino acids. V lost 6 bases to trimming and J lost 3 bases, with 26 bases between them. This CDR3 is CASRRFWGGQEGDYGYTF. The CDR3 region has the DNA TGCGCCAGCAGACGTTTTTGGGGAGGCCAGGAAGGCGACTATGGCTACACCTTC.

The chain has TRBV18 and TRBJ1-4; D not resolved. V lost 5 bases and J 4 bases, leaving 8 bases between the germline ends. The CDR3 extends over 13 amino acids. Germline CDR1 is KGHSH and CDR2 is LQKENI. CDR3: CASSTYSNEKLFF. CDR3 in DNA: TGTGCCAGCTCAACGTACAGTAATGAAAAACTGTTTTTT.

The gene calls are TRBV5-1 and TRBJ2-7, with 8 bases fitting TRBD1. CDR3 size: 15 residues. After removal of 4 bases from V and 5 bases from J, the junction contained 11 bases not matched to a gene. In germline, CDR1 is SGHRS, CDR2 YFSETQ. CDR3 nucleotide sequence: TGCGCCAGCAGCCTAGGGCAGGGGGCTTATAACGAGCAGTACTTC. This encodes CASSLGQGAYNEQYF.

The chain has TRBV3-1 (or the pseudogene TRBV3-2) and TRBJ2-1; D not certain. Germline V lookup: CDR1 LGHDT, CDR2 YNNKEL (reference sequence). V lost 2 bases, J lost 15 bases, and 17 bases lay in between. The CDR3 runs 13 residues. The CDR3 spells CASSQTVGPHPFF. The DNA of the CDR3 is TGTGCCAGCAGCCAAACTGTGGGCCCCCACCCGTTCTTC.

The chain is built from TRBV2 and TRBJ2-1; tentative D call: TRBD2 (6 bases). Germline loops: CDR1 SNHLY, CDR2 FYNNEI. V lost 8 bases and J lost 1, with 12 bases in between. The CDR3 consists of 14 residues. The CDR3 is CASGGFGSYNEQFF. The CDR3 nucleotides read TGTGCCAGCGGGGGGTTCGGATCCTACAATGAGCAGTTCTTC. The variable domain in full, completed from reference TRBV2 and TRBJ2-1, reads EPEVTQTPSHQVTQMGQEVILRCVPISNHLYFYWYRQILGQKVEFLVSFYNNEISEKSEIFDDQFSVERPDGSNFTLKIRSTKLEDSAMYFCASGGFGSYNEQFFGPGTRLTVL.

This chain uses TRBV7-2 with TRBJ2-3, with a tentative D call TRBD1 (5 bases). The V end was cut by 3 bases, the J end by 1 base, with 17 bases between. CDR3 length: 17 residues. CDR1 and CDR2 from the germline V gene are SGHTA and FQGNSA. The CDR3 bases are TGTGCCAGCAGCTTTGATCCTAGGGGTTTTGGCACAGATACGCAGTATTTT. Translating it yields CASSFDPRGFGTDTQYF.